This section outlines one TCR beta chain sequence together with its context. The antigen is unknown. This CDR3 is built from 13 residues. Germline-derived CDR1 and CDR2 are SGHDN and FVKESK. V was clipped by 4 bases and J by 0 bases, with 6 bases between them. This record belongs to a study of persistence of HIV-infected CD4 T cells. The immunoSEQ assay was version 4, run in survey mode. Template was genomic DNA at 7.5 to 10 ng/uL, with up to roughly 1 ug used per sample. The repertoire was sequenced with immunoSEQ multiplex PCR; TCRdb's copy has only in-frame clones and lacks some. Of 25,000 to 30,000 clones listed, approximately 80% are singletons. The stimulus was lysate of CMV-infected fibroblasts, around 10 ug/mL. CD40L-negative CD69-negative CD45RO-high memory CD4+ T cells were sorted as populations depleted of antigen-responding cells.

This chain uses TRBV14 with TRBJ1-1; D possibly corresponds to TRBD1 (6 bases). Sequenced material: CD4+ T cells sorted from PBMCs after 18-hour stimulation, taken from a patient who received antiretroviral therapy. The receptor's source is an adult woman with HIV who was CMV-seropositive. CDR3 protein: CASSRTVNTEAFF. CDR3 DNA: TGTGCCAGCAGCCGGACAGTGAACACTGAAGCTTTCTTT.